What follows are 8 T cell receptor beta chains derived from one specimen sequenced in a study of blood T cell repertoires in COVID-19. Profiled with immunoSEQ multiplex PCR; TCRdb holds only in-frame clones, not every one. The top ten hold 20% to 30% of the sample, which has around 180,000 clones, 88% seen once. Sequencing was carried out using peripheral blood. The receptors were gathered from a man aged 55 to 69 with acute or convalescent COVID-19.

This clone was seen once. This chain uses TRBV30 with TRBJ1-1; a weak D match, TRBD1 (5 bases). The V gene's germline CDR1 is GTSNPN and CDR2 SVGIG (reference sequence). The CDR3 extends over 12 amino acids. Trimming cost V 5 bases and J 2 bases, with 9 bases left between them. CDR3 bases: TGTGCCTGGGTTAGGGGCAACACTGAAGCTTTCTTT. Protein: CAWVRGNTEAFF.

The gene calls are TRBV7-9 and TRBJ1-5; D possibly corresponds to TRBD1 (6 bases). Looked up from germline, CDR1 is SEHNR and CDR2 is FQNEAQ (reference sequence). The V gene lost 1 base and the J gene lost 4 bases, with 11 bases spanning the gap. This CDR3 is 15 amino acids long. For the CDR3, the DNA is TGTGCCAGCAGCTTAGGGCAGGGGCCTAATCAGCCCCAGCATTTT. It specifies CASSLGQGPNQPQHF.

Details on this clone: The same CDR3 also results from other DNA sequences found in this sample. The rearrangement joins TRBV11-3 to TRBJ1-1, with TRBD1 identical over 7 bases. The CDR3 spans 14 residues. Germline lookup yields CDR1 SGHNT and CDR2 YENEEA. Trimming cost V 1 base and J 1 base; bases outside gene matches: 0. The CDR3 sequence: CASSLGQGNTEAFF. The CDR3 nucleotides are TGTGCCAGCAGCTTAGGACAGGGGAACACTGAAGCTTTCTTT.

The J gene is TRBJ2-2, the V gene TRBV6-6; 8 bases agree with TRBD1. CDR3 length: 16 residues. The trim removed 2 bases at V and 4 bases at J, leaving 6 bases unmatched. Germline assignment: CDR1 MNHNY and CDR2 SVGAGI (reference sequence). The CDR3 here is CASSYPGGARTGELFF. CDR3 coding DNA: TGTGCCAGCAGTTACCCAGGGGGCGCCCGCACCGGGGAGCTGTTTTTT.

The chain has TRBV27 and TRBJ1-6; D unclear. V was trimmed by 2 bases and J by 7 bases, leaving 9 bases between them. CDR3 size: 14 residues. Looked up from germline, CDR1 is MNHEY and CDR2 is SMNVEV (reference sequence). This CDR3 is CASSLRERNSPLHF. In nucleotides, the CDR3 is TGTGCCAGCAGTTTACGGGAGAGGAATTCACCCCTCCACTTT.

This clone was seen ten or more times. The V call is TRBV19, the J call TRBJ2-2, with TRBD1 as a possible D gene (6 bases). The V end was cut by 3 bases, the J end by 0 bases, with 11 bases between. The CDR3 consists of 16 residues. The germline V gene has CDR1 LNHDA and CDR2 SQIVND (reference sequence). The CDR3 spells CASSIFRGANTGELFF. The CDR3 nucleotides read TGTGCCAGTAGTATTTTCAGGGGAGCGAACACCGGGGAGCTGTTTTTT. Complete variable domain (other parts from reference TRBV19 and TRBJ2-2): DGGITQSPKYLFRKEGQNVTLSCEQNLNHDAMYWYRQDPGQGLRLIYYSQIVNDFQKGDIAEGYSVSREKKESFPLTVTSAQKNPTAFYLCASSIFRGANTGELFFGEGSRLTVL.

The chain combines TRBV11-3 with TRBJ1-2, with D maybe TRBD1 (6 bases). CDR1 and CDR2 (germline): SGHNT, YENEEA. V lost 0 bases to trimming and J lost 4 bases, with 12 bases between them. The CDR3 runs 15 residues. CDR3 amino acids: CASSLETGTIYGYTF. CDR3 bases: TGTGCCAGCAGCTTAGAAACCGGGACAATCTATGGCTACACCTTC. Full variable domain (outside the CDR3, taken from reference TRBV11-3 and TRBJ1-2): EAGVVQSPRYKIIEKKQPVAFWCNPISGHNTLYWYLQNLGQGPELLIRYENEEAVDDSQLPKDRFSAERLKGVDSTLKIQPAELGDSAVYLCASSLETGTIYGYTFGSGTRLTVV.

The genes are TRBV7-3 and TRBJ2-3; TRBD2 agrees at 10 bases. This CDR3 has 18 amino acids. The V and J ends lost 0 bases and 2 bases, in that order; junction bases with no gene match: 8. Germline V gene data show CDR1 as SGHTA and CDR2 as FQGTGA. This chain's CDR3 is CASSLTSGGAGPTDTQYF. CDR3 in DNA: TGTGCCAGCAGCTTAACCAGCGGGGGGGCAGGTCCCACAGATACGCAGTATTTT.